The rows below give T cell receptor beta chains drawn from one sample of a study of long-term antiretroviral therapy in people with HIV. The method was immunoSEQ multiplex PCR; TCRdb's version includes in-frame clones alone and lacks a portion of them. Found here are about 39,000 clones, approximately 89% of them singletons; the top ten hold about 5.7%. Sequencing was performed on unsorted PBMCs, taken 3.1 years after starting antiretroviral therapy. The receptors come from a woman aged 50 to 65 with HIV. CDR3s include the opening cysteine and the closing phenylalanine or tryptophan. A D gene is named only where the DNA matches it firmly. A row's size may be missing; if present it is once, few, many or a size class.

V gene	D gene	J gene	clone size	CDR3 protein
TRBV19	NA	TRBJ1-6	NA	CASSIDRGNSPLHF
TRBV6-6	NA	TRBJ2-7	NA	CASSSDRYEQYF
TRBV18	NA	TRBJ2-7	NA	CASSQGPDYEQYF
TRBV25-1	NA	TRBJ2-5	NA	CASMTQEKTQYF
TRBV18	TRBD1	TRBJ1-5	NA	CASSRETGNDQPQHF
TRBV13	TRBD2	TRBJ2-2	NA	CASSDLAGAYANTGELFF
TRBV7-8	TRBD1	TRBJ1-1	NA	CASGDPGTVNTEAFF
TRBV10-3	TRBD1	TRBJ2-2	NA	CAISGGTANTGELFF
TRBV9	NA	TRBJ2-3	NA	CASSVVWGDTQYF
TRBV5-6	NA	TRBJ1-4	NA	CASSLLTGTGEEKLFF
TRBV4-2	NA	TRBJ2-1	NA	CASSQGPVRDEQFF
TRBV4-3	NA	TRBJ1-4	NA	CASSLGTFNEKLFF
TRBV4-3	TRBD2	TRBJ2-5	NA	CASSQELAGLQETQYF
TRBV5-4	TRBD2	TRBJ2-1	few	CASSKGGASGNNEQFF
TRBV6-1	TRBD1	TRBJ1-1	NA	CASDRGRNTEAFF
TRBV6-5	NA	TRBJ2-1	NA	CASSFSSGYNEQFF
TRBV11-3	TRBD1	TRBJ2-1	once	CASKKGGGGEQFF